This entry features one T cell receptor (beta chain) sequence. Its antigen is still unknown. Germline lookup yields CDR1 SGHRS and CDR2 YFSETQ. The CDR3 is 13 amino acids. Trimming stripped 5 bases from V and 5 bases from J, with 13 bases between. The sample is drawn from a study of cytotoxic CD8 clonotypes in ibrutinib-treated CLL. Whole-study findings and limits: Samples from sustained-remission and progressing patients were taken at different times.

The table came from immunoSEQ multiplex PCR; TCRdb's copy has only in-frame clones and leaves some out. The table lists about 140,000 clones, roughly 76% of them singletons. Specimen: PBMCs, collected after 24 months of ibrutinib treatment. The chain is built from TRBV5-1 and TRBJ2-5, with D uncertain. The receptor's source is a human donor with chronic lymphocytic leukemia. This chain's CDR3 is CASSASTWETQYF. In nucleotides, the CDR3 is TGCGCCAGCAGTGCGTCTACCTGGGAGACCCAGTACTTC.